The table lists the clone carrying this T cell receptor beta chain with a count of one. The data were taken from a study of T cell responses to AZD1222 COVID-19 vaccine. Some clones are missing from TCRdb's copy, which holds only in-frame ones; the method was immunoSEQ multiplex PCR. Of under 150,000 clones listed, about 91% are singletons. V lost 4 bases and J lost 4, with 7 bases in between. CDR1 and CDR2 from the germline V gene are SGHRS and YFSETQ. The CDR3 spans 12 residues. This sample comprised peripheral blood, obtained 28 days after the second AZD1222 dose. The source of this sequence is an adult who received the AZD1222 COVID-19 vaccine. The chain couples TRBV5-1 to TRBJ2-3; no definite D call. The CDR3: CASSESADTQYF. The CDR3 DNA follows: TGCGCCAGCAGCGAGTCGGCAGATACGCAGTATTTT.